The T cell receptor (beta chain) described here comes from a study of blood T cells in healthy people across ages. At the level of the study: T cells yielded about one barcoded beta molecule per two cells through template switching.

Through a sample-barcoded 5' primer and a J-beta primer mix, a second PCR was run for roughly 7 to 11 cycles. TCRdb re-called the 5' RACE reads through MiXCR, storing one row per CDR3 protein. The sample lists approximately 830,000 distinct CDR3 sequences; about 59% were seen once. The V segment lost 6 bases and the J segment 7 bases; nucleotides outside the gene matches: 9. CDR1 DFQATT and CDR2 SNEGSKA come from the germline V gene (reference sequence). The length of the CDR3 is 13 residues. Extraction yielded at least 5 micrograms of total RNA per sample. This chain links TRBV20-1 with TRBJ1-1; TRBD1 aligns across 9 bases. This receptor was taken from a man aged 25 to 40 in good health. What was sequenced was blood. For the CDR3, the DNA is TGCAGTGCAGAACGGGACAGGGCCCGTGAAGCTTTCTTT. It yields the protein CSAERDRAREAFF.